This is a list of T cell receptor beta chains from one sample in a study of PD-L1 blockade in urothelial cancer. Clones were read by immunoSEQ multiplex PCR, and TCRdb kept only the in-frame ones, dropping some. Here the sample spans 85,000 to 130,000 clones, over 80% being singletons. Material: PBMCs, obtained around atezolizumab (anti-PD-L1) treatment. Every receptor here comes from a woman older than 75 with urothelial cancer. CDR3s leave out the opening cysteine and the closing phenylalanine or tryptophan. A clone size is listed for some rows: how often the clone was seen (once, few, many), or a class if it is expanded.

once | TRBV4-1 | ASSQLAGAREDTQY
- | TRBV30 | AWSAPALDRPYGYT
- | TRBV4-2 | ASSQEADSNQPQH
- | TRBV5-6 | ASSLGTGTSLFGELF
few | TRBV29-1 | SVRGTLNTEAF
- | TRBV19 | ASTQGQGEGEEQY
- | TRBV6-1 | ASTPSGGHYEQY
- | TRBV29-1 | SILRLGDEQF
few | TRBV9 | ASSTTSGGRTEAF
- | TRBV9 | ASSVSEVSLSEQF
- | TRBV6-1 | ASSEQGSSGNTIY
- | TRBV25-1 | ASSVLPPSTGELF
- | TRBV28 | ASSPSLGSGNTIY
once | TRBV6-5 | ASKSGLTSGEQF
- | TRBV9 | ASSVGTANEQF
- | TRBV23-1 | ASSRTSRGKKPQH
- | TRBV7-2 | ASSLSSLGQETQY
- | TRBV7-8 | ASSYSTVGAGEQY
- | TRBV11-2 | ASSPRGTGFYEQY
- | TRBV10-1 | ASSPGTSPYNEQF
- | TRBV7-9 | ASSLSLGGNIQY
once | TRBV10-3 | ALRLGTPSDEQY
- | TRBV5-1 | ASSLSSGNTIY
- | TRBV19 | ASSRGGEGMNTEAF
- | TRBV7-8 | ASSSEIRGAREYGYT
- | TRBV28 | AILGEYYNEQF
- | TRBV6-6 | ASSWRGESEAF